Listed below are T cell receptor beta chains from one sample, sequenced in a study of T-cell reconstitution after alpha-beta-depleted transplantation in children. TCRdb re-analysed the PCR reads in MiXCR, keeping a single row per CDR3 protein. Of a few hundred thousand distinct CDR3 sequences listed, 11% are singletons. This specimen was peripheral blood, taken 180 days after TCRalphabeta/CD19-depleted stem cell transplant. These receptors originate from a male patient aged 2-9 years who had a stem cell transplant for chronic granulomatous disease, so the T cells may come from the graft donor. The CDR3 runs from the conserved cysteine through the conserved F or W. The order of the fields is V gene, D gene, J gene, clone size, CDR3 DNA, CDR3 protein. The D gene is left open where the match is weak. A clone size is listed for some rows: how often the clone was seen (once, few, many), or a class if it is expanded.

TRBV20-1	-	TRBJ2-2	many	TGCAGTGCTAGAGCCTTGGGGGGCTGGGTGAACACCGGGGAGCTGTTTTTT	CSARALGGWVNTGELFF
TRBV5-1	-	TRBJ2-3	few	TGCGCCAGCAGCAGCCCCAGAGCTACGCAGTATTTT	CASSSPRATQYF
TRBV18	-	TRBJ2-1	many	TGTGCCAGCTCATCCCAGGGGGGCCCTAACAATGAGCAGTTCTTC	CASSSQGGPNNEQFF
TRBV3-1	-	TRBJ1-3	-	TGTGCCAGCAGCTGGACCGGGACTCAAAAAGGAAACACCATATATTTT	CASSWTGTQKGNTIYF
TRBV7-2	TRBD2	TRBJ2-1	few	TGTGCCAGCAGCCCCCCCTTCGGGAGGGCCTCCAATGAGCAGTTCTTC	CASSPPFGRASNEQFF
TRBV12-3/TRBV12-4	-	TRBJ2-1	many	TGTGCCAGCAGTTTTGGTCTGGGCCACAATGAGCAGTTCTTC	CASSFGLGHNEQFF
TRBV5-1	TRBD1	TRBJ2-6	-	TGCGCCAGCAGCTTGCTGTTGACAGGGACCCTCTCTGGGGCCAACGTCCTGACTTTC	CASSLLLTGTLSGANVLTF
TRBV27	TRBD1	TRBJ1-2	many	TGTGCCAGCAGGTTGACAGGGGGAAGGTATGGCTACACCTTC	CASRLTGGRYGYTF
TRBV5-1	TRBD2	TRBJ2-1	many	TGCGCCAGCAGCTGGACTAGTGCCCTTCACCTTTACTACAATGAGCAGTTCTTC	CASSWTSALHLYYNEQFF
TRBV5-5	TRBD2	TRBJ2-7	many	TGTGCCAGCAGCCCCGGGGGGGTTACCTACGAGCAGTACTTC	CASSPGGVTYEQYF
TRBV4-1	TRBD1	TRBJ2-1	-	TGCGCCAGCAGCCAGGATACAGGGGTTAAGTCCTACAATGAGCAGTTCTTC	CASSQDTGVKSYNEQFF
TRBV10-3	-	TRBJ2-7	many	TGTGCCATTGGACTACGTACCTACGAGCAGTACTTC	CAIGLRTYEQYF
TRBV5-1	TRBD1	TRBJ2-7	-	TGCGCCAGCAGCATTCTTACAGGGGCAGCAACCTACGAGCAGTACTTC	CASSILTGAATYEQYF
TRBV28	TRBD1	TRBJ1-1	-	TGTGCCAGCAGTTCCCGTCAGTACAGGGGGAAGGTTTTAGACACTGAAGCTTTCTTT	CASSSRQYRGKVLDTEAFF
TRBV12-3/TRBV12-4	-	TRBJ1-6	many	TGTGCCAGCAGTTTAGGCTTCGGCAATAATTCACCCCTCCACTTT	CASSLGFGNNSPLHF
TRBV29-1	-	TRBJ2-5	many	TGCAGCGTTGGTTATGCAGGGGTGGGAGAGACCCAGTACTTC	CSVGYAGVGETQYF
TRBV12-5	-	TRBJ1-1	-	TGTGCTAGTGGTCCGCCTCCGGGGCGGATCACTGAAGCTTTCTTT	CASGPPPGRITEAFF
TRBV28	-	TRBJ1-1	many	TGTGCCAGCACTCTCCAGCGGAACACTGAAGCTTTCTTT	CASTLQRNTEAFF
TRBV6-2/TRBV6-3	-	TRBJ2-7	many	TGTGCCAGCAGTTCAGATGTTCCCTACGAGCAGTACTTC	CASSSDVPYEQYF
TRBV12-3/TRBV12-4	-	TRBJ1-5	many	TGTGCCAGCAGCCCTGACAGTCTTAGCAATCAGCCCCAGCATTTT	CASSPDSLSNQPQHF
TRBV7-9	TRBD1	TRBJ2-5	few	TGTGCCAGCAGCTTAGGGGGGACAGGGAAGGAGACCCAGTACTTC	CASSLGGTGKETQYF
TRBV12-2	-	TRBJ2-7	few	TGTGCAAGTCGCTTAGTAAAACAGGTCGGACTAGCGGTCTCCTACGAGCAGTACTTC	CASRLVKQVGLAVSYEQYF
TRBV7-9	TRBD2	TRBJ2-1	many	TGTGCCAGCAGCCCGCCCGAAGGACTAGCGGAGCAGTTCTTC	CASSPPEGLAEQFF
TRBV6-2/TRBV6-3	TRBD1	TRBJ2-7	many	TGTGCCAGCAGTTACGGGACAGGGGCGAATGAGCAGTACTTC	CASSYGTGANEQYF
TRBV20-1	TRBD1	TRBJ1-2	many	TGCAGTGCCCCGGCCGGGACAGGGATTCACTATGGCTACACCTTC	CSAPAGTGIHYGYTF
TRBV12-3/TRBV12-4	-	TRBJ2-3	many	TGTGCCAGCAGTTTAGCGCTCGCAGCAGATACGCAGTATTTT	CASSLALAADTQYF
TRBV5-8	-	TRBJ2-3	-	TGTGCCAGCAGCTATCTGAGGGGGGTCACAGATACGCAGTATTTT	CASSYLRGVTDTQYF
TRBV6-4	TRBD1	TRBJ2-2	many	TGTGCCAGCAGTCCCGGGACAGAGAACACCGGGGAGCTGTTTTTT	CASSPGTENTGELFF
TRBV27	-	TRBJ1-3	-	TGTGCCACCAGACAGATCTCTGGAAACACCATATATTTT	CATRQISGNTIYF
TRBV7-2	-	TRBJ2-3	many	TGTGCCAGCAGCTTAGCCCGGACTTCCGATACGCAGTATTTT	CASSLARTSDTQYF
TRBV15	-	TRBJ2-1	many	TGTGCCACCAGCAGTAACAATGAGCAGTTCTTC	CATSSNNEQFF
TRBV12-3/TRBV12-4	-	TRBJ2-7	many	TGTGCCAGCAGTCTAACCCAATACGAGCAGTACTTC	CASSLTQYEQYF
TRBV10-3	TRBD2	TRBJ2-7	many	TGTGCCATCAGGACACCCACGAGCGGGAAACCGGGCCATCTCGCCTACGAGCAGTACTTC	CAIRTPTSGKPGHLAYEQYF
TRBV4-1	-	TRBJ2-1	many	TGCGCCAGCAGCCAAGCCTTTACCGGGGGCTGGAATGAGCAGTTCTTC	CASSQAFTGGWNEQFF
TRBV11-2	-	TRBJ2-7	many	TGTGCCAGCAATAACGGGGGAACCTACGAGCAGTACTTC	CASNNGGTYEQYF
TRBV12-3/TRBV12-4	-	TRBJ2-7	-	TGTGCCAGCAGTTTATCAGGGGTGGTCTCCTACGAGCAGTACTTC	CASSLSGVVSYEQYF
TRBV5-6	-	TRBJ1-1	-	TGTGCCAGCAGTTCCACCCGGGACACCCGCGGAGCTTTCTTT	CASSSTRDTRGAFF
TRBV10-3	-	TRBJ1-1	many	TGTGCCATCAGTGATCGGGGGGCTAACACTGAAGCTTTCTTT	CAISDRGANTEAFF
TRBV10-3	-	TRBJ2-1	many	TGTGCCATCAGTGAGACTAACAATGAGCAGTTCTTC	CAISETNNEQFF
TRBV20-1	-	TRBJ1-4	many	TGCAGTGCTAGAGCCCGTACTGGGGGCAGTGAAAAACTGTTTTTT	CSARARTGGSEKLFF
TRBV6-2/TRBV6-3	TRBD2	TRBJ2-1	many	TGTGCCAGCAGTACTCGGCGGGGGGGAAATAATGAGCAGTTCTTC	CASSTRRGGNNEQFF
TRBV20-1	-	TRBJ1-3	many	TGCAGTGCAGGGGGGCGGGGGTCTGGAAACACCATATATTTT	CSAGGRGSGNTIYF